A single sample is the source of the 22 T cell receptor beta chains below, sequenced in a study of blood T cell repertoires in COVID-19. The table came from immunoSEQ multiplex PCR; TCRdb's copy has only in-frame clones and leaves some out. The sample carries 250,000 to 400,000 clones, approximately 88% recorded once. The sequencing input was peripheral blood. The receptors come from a woman between 25 and 40 years old with COVID-19, enrolled during active disease.

The chain has TRBV19 and TRBJ2-1; TRBD1 might be the D (6 bases). In germline, CDR1 is LNHDA, CDR2 SQIVND (reference sequence). The CDR3 consists of 13 residues. With 3 bases removed from V and 6 bases from J, the gap between germline ends came to 9 bases. The CDR3 DNA is TGTGCCAGTAGTATTCAGGGGAGCAATGAGCAGTTCTTC. Amino acid sequence: CASSIQGSNEQFF.

The CDR3 coding sequence is TGTGCCAGCAGCTTAGTGACAGGGGGGGAAAAACTGTTTTTT. Protein sequence: CASSLVTGGEKLFF. The rearrangement joins TRBV7-2 to TRBJ1-4; the match to TRBD1 covers 9 bases. Germline V gene lookup returns CDR1 SGHTA and CDR2 FQGNSA. The J segment lost 8 bases and the V segment lost 1 base, leaving 2 bases of the junction unmatched. The CDR3 consists of 14 residues.

This rearrangement joins TRBV7-9 to TRBJ1-2; D is unclear. From germline, CDR1 is SEHNR and CDR2 FQNEAQ (reference sequence). V gave up 3 bases and J gave up 7 bases, with 15 bases separating them. The CDR3 is made up of 14 amino acids. CDR3 loop: CASSFRDGNSGYTF. As DNA, the CDR3 is TGTGCCAGCAGCTTCCGCGATGGAAACAGTGGCTACACCTTC.

In this sample, this clone turned up once. The genes are TRBV15 and TRBJ2-7; possible D gene TRBD1, 5 bases. Between the trimmed V and J ends, which lost 2 bases and 0 bases, there was a span of 11 bases. The CDR3 length is 15 residues. Germline values: CDR1 LNHNV, CDR2 YYDKDF (reference sequence). This CDR3 reads CATSRTRTSSYEQYF. The CDR3 DNA is TGTGCCACCAGCAGAACTCGGACATCCTCCTACGAGCAGTACTTC.

The chain employs TRBV7-2 and TRBJ2-4; D gene unclear. Germline V gene sequence: CDR1 SGHTA, CDR2 FQGNSA. Deletions cut 5 bases from V and 0 bases from J, with 5 bases between. The CDR3 has 13 amino acids. For the CDR3, the DNA is TGTGCCAGCAGCATACTAGCCAAAAACATTCAGTACTTC. Protein sequence: CASSILAKNIQYF.

V gene TRBV9 combines with J gene TRBJ1-2; 12 positions agree with TRBD1. Germline V CDR1 and CDR2: SGDLS, YYNGEE. The CDR3 sequence is 15 residues long. Losses at the gene ends were 4 bases for V and 8 bases for J; bases not matched to a gene: 9. CDR3 DNA: TGTGCCAGCAGCACAACCCGGGACAGGGGGCTCGGCTACACCTTC. Translating it yields CASSTTRDRGLGYTF. Full variable domain (rest looked up from reference TRBV9 and TRBJ1-2): DSGVTQTPKHLITATGQRVTLRCSPRSGDLSVYWYQQSLDQGLQFLIQYYNGEERAKGNILERFSAQQFPDLHSELNLSSLELGDSALYFCASSTTRDRGLGYTFGSGTRLTVV.

The chain joins TRBV7-2 to TRBJ1-6, with 9 nucleotides matching TRBD1. From germline, CDR1 is SGHTA and CDR2 FQGNSA. The CDR3 consists of 16 residues. Trimming at V came to 3 bases and at J to 10 bases, leaving 10 bases not matched to a gene. Here the CDR3 reads CASSFWDREYGSPLHF. Here the CDR3 DNA reads TGTGCCAGCAGCTTTTGGGACAGGGAGTATGGATCACCCCTCCACTTT.

The chain couples TRBV7-9 to TRBJ1-2; the match to TRBD1 covers 8 bases. This CDR3 contains 15 residues. The J segment lost 2 bases and the V segment lost 3 bases, leaving 5 bases of the junction unmatched. Germline V CDR1 and CDR2: SEHNR, FQNEAQ (reference sequence). As DNA, the CDR3 is TGTGCCAGCAGCTTTCTACAGGGGGGAAACTATGGCTACACCTTC. Its translation: CASSFLQGGNYGYTF.

The chain recombines TRBV24-1 with TRBJ2-1; D remains unclear. Per the germline V gene, CDR1 is KGHDR and CDR2 is SFDVKD. The CDR3 length is 15 residues. Trimming stripped 0 bases from V and 2 bases from J, with 7 bases between. CDR3: CATSDLNSAYNEQFF. The CDR3 nucleotides read TGTGCCACCAGTGATTTGAACTCGGCCTACAATGAGCAGTTCTTC.

The gene calls are TRBV7-2 and TRBJ2-2; D is possibly TRBD1 (6 bases). CDR1 is SGHTA and CDR2 is FQGNSA in the germline V gene. V lost 1 base and J 1 base, leaving 7 bases between the germline ends. This CDR3 contains 15 residues. CDR3 in DNA: TGTGCCAGCAGCTTAGTCAGGGGGAACACCGGGGAGCTGTTTTTT. This sequence encodes CASSLVRGNTGELFF.

The rearrangement links TRBV6-6 to TRBJ1-5, with TRBD1 identical over 7 bases. The junction had 3 bases not matched to a gene; V was cut back by 6 bases and J by 7 bases. Germline V CDR1 and CDR2: MNHNY, SVGAGI (reference sequence). This CDR3 is built from 12 residues. CDR3 DNA: TGTGCCAGCAGAAGGGACAGCCAGCCCCAGCATTTT. Translating it yields CASRRDSQPQHF.

The chain links TRBV4-3 to TRBJ1-1, with a possible D match to TRBD1 (5 bases). Trimming shortened V by 0 bases and J by 6 bases, and 11 bases separated the two germline ends. This CDR3 spans 14 amino acids. Germline V gene lookup returns CDR1 LGHNA and CDR2 YSLEER. The CDR3 is CASSQDGGLAEAFF. The CDR3 DNA follows: TGCGCCAGCAGCCAAGATGGGGGGTTGGCTGAAGCTTTCTTT.

This clone was detected only once. CDR3 sequence: CASSPPHQDTQYF. In DNA form, the CDR3 reads TGCGCCAGCAGCCCCCCACATCAAGATACGCAGTATTTT. The J gene is TRBJ2-3, the V gene TRBV5-1; D is unresolved. The CDR3 length is 13 residues. Germline values: CDR1 SGHRS, CDR2 YFSETQ. Trimming shortened V by 4 bases and J by 5 bases, and 11 bases separated the two germline ends. Filled out from reference TRBV5-1 and TRBJ2-3, the complete variable domain reads KAGVTQTPRYLIKTRGQQVTLSCSPISGHRSVSWYQQTPGQGLQFLFEYFSETQRNKGNFPGRFSGRQFSNSRSEMNVSTLELGDSALYLCASSPPHQDTQYFGPGTRLTVL.

The CDR3 DNA reads as TGTGCCAGTAGTATAAGGCCTGGCGGAAGCACAGATACGCAGTATTTT. Its protein product is CASSIRPGGSTDTQYF. V gene TRBV19 combines with J gene TRBJ2-3, with no clear D. Deletions cut 2 bases from V and 0 bases from J, with 12 bases between. This CDR3 is built from 16 residues. Germline V gene sequence: CDR1 LNHDA, CDR2 SQIVND (reference sequence).

The gene calls are TRBV7-9 and TRBJ1-3; 8 bases are a match to TRBD1. The CDR3 extends over 15 amino acids. In germline, CDR1 is SEHNR, CDR2 FQNEAQ (reference sequence). Trimming removed 4 bases from V and 4 bases from J; junction bases left unmatched: 6. CDR3 protein: CASSYAGTGGNTIYF. DNA for the CDR3: TGTGCCAGCAGCTACGCCGGGACAGGAGGAAACACCATATATTTT.

The chain joins TRBV7-8 to TRBJ2-2, with 7 bases matching TRBD2. J lost 0 bases, V lost 4 bases, and 8 bases had no gene match. The CDR3 is 17 residues long. Germline values: CDR1 SGHVS, CDR2 FQNEAQ. Here the CDR3 reads CASSWAPGTTNTGELFF. Written as DNA, the CDR3 is TGTGCCAGCAGCTGGGCGCCCGGGACTACGAACACCGGGGAGCTGTTTTTT.

The J gene is TRBJ2-2, the V gene TRBV5-4; 8 bases align to TRBD1. V gave up 3 bases and J gave up 7 bases; unmatched junction bases: 11. The CDR3 is 16 amino acids. Germline V gives CDR1 SGHNT, CDR2 YYREEE (reference sequence). The DNA of the CDR3 is TGTGCCAGCAGCTCCCCTGGACAGGGCGTCGGCGGGGAGCTGTTTTTT. This translates into CASSSPGQGVGGELFF.

The rearrangement uses TRBV9 and TRBJ2-3; 11 bases align to TRBD2. Germline CDR1 reads SGDLS; CDR2 reads YYNGEE. The trim removed 3 bases at V and 4 bases at J, leaving 7 bases unmatched. CDR3 length: 16 amino acids. The CDR3 nucleotides read TGTGCCAGCAGCGGCTTAGCGGGGGGGCCGGCAGATACGCAGTATTTT. Protein: CASSGLAGGPADTQYF.

This clone was found many times. This chain joins TRBV11-2 and TRBJ2-7; tentatively, D is TRBD2 (5 bases). V shed 5 bases and J shed 3 bases, with 11 bases lying between them. Per the germline V gene, CDR1 is SGHAT and CDR2 is FQNNGV. The CDR3 length is 13 residues. The CDR3 protein is CASSLGLLYEQYF. The CDR3 DNA is TGTGCCAGCAGCCTCGGACTGCTCTACGAGCAGTACTTC.

The chain has TRBV11-2 and TRBJ2-3; D call uncertain. From germline, CDR1 is SGHAT and CDR2 FQNNGV. The CDR3 runs to 14 residues. V was shortened by 1 base and J by 6 bases, with 11 bases between the two germline ends. DNA of the CDR3: TGTGCCAGCAGCTTAGTTGGCCCCGGGGATACGCAGTATTTT. Translation: CASSLVGPGDTQYF.

The V gene is TRBV6-5, the J gene TRBJ1-6, with TRBD1 matching 7 bases. The CDR3 runs to 13 residues. V lost 6 bases, J lost 8 bases, and 4 bases stayed unmatched. Germline V gives CDR1 MNHEY, CDR2 SVGAGI. CDR3: CASSDRVDSPLHF. As DNA, the CDR3 is TGTGCCAGCAGCGACAGGGTGGATTCACCCCTCCACTTT.

The V call is TRBV6-6, the J call TRBJ1-1; 7 positions match TRBD1. The junction had 12 bases not matched to a gene; V was cut back by 6 bases and J by 8 bases. Germline V lookup: CDR1 MNHNY, CDR2 SVGAGI (reference sequence). The CDR3 runs to 14 residues. CDR3 loop: CASSPEGAKFEAFF. CDR3 nucleotide sequence: TGTGCCAGCAGCCCGGAGGGGGCTAAATTCGAAGCTTTCTTT.